Shown below are 11 T cell receptor beta chains from a single sample sequenced in a study of shared clonotypes between healthy human individuals. The assay was immunoSEQ multiplex PCR, and TCRdb's table has in-frame clones only and misses some. The sample includes around 2.1 million clones, 90% to 96% of them seen just once. Sequencing was carried out using naive CD4+ T cells sorted from blood. The subset denotes: CD45RA+ positively selected. The receptors shown here come from a young man in good health.

This chain uses TRBV25-1 with TRBJ2-7, with TRBD1 as a possible D gene (6 bases). This CDR3 contains 13 residues. The V and J ends lost 10 bases and 2 bases respectively, with 15 bases between them. Germline V CDR1 and CDR2: MGHDK, SYGVNS. CDR3 protein: CANPTGSAYEQYF. CDR3 nucleotide sequence: TGTGCCAACCCAACAGGGTCCGCCTACGAGCAGTACTTC.

This chain connects TRBV5-1 to TRBJ1-6; 8 nucleotides agree with TRBD1. This CDR3 has 15 amino acids. V trimming: 2 bases; J trimming: 7 bases; junction bases outside the gene matches: 5. Germline values: CDR1 SGHRS, CDR2 YFSETQ. The DNA of the CDR3 is TGCGCCAGCAGCTTTGTGGACAGGGAAAATTCACCCCTCCACTTT. It encodes CASSFVDRENSPLHF. The whole variable domain, filled in from reference TRBV5-1 and TRBJ1-6, reads KAGVTQTPRYLIKTRGQQVTLSCSPISGHRSVSWYQQTPGQGLQFLFEYFSETQRNKGNFPGRFSGRQFSNSRSEMNVSTLELGDSALYLCASSFVDRENSPLHFGNGTRLTVT.

V is TRBV6-5 and J is TRBJ1-2; 7 nucleotides align to TRBD1. Germline CDR1 MNHEY, CDR2 SVGAGI. After removal of 5 bases from V and 8 bases from J, the junction contained 8 bases not matched to a gene. The CDR3 totals 13 residues. The CDR3, as DNA: TGTGCCAGCAGTGTCACAGGGGCCGGGGGCTACACCTTC. Its translation: CASSVTGAGGYTF.

The chain combines TRBV7-9 with TRBJ2-7; possible D gene TRBD2, 6 bases. CDR3 length: 14 residues. The germline CDR1 and CDR2 sequences are SEHNR and FQNEAQ (reference sequence). With 5 bases removed from V and 0 bases from J, the gap between germline ends came to 11 bases. The CDR3 loop is CASSAAGNSYEQYF. In nucleotides, the CDR3 is TGTGCCAGCAGCGCCGCGGGGAACTCCTACGAGCAGTACTTC.

This chain joins TRBV21-1 and TRBJ1-4; the table's D call of TRBD1 was not tested on the DNA. TRBV21-1 is a pseudogene segment. This CDR3 is built from 15 residues. The CDR3 protein is CASSPQDRAGEKLFF. The CDR3 DNA sequence: TGTGCCAGCAGCCCTCAGGACAGGGCAGGGGAAAAACTGTTTTTT.

Regarding this clone: This same CDR3 is encoded by further DNA sequences in the sample. This chain links TRBV28 with TRBJ1-1, with D unclear. This CDR3 region has 11 residues. Germline CDR1 is MDHEN and CDR2 is SYDVKM. V gave up 4 bases and J gave up 3 bases, with 3 bases separating them. CDR3 in DNA: TGTGCCAGCAGTTCTTACACTGAAGCTTTCTTT. Its protein is CASSSYTEAFF.

This sequence joins TRBV7-2 and TRBJ2-3; D is unclear. This CDR3 region has 13 residues. Germline loops: CDR1 SGHTA, CDR2 FQGNSA. The V end lost 5 bases, the J end lost 3 bases, and 9 bases lay between the germline ends. CDR3 loop: CASSTALTDTQYF. The CDR3 DNA follows: TGTGCCAGCAGCACAGCCTTAACAGATACGCAGTATTTT.

A word on this clone: Distinct nucleotide sequences in the sample also encode this CDR3. V gene TRBV15 combines with J gene TRBJ2-5; D is undetermined. V lost 0 bases, J lost 5 bases, and 7 bases lay in between. CDR3 length: 13 amino acids. From germline, CDR1 is LNHNV and CDR2 YYDKDF (reference sequence). In nucleotides, the CDR3 is TGTGCCACCAGCAGAGATTTGACGGAGACCCAGTACTTC. As protein: CATSRDLTETQYF.

Details on this clone: Other DNA sequences of this sample code for an identical CDR3. The chain employs TRBV5-4 and TRBJ2-5; D is ambiguous. Trimming took 1 base from V and 1 from J, leaving 5 bases between them. The CDR3 length is 13 residues. Germline loops: CDR1 SGHNT, CDR2 YYREEE (reference sequence). This CDR3 is CASSLTVQETQYF. As DNA, the CDR3 is TGTGCCAGCAGCTTGACAGTCCAAGAGACCCAGTACTTC.

The chain links TRBV10-3 to TRBJ1-2, with TRBD1 matching 8 bases. V was clipped by 7 bases and J by 6 bases; unmatched bases: 7. CDR3 length: 13 residues. Per the germline V gene, CDR1 is ENHRY and CDR2 is SYGVKD. In DNA form, the CDR3 reads TGTGCCATCATTAAGACAGGGGAGGATGGCTACACCTTC. Translation: CAIIKTGEDGYTF.

The J gene is TRBJ2-5, the V gene TRBV19; 8 nucleotides line up with TRBD2. After removal of 1 base from V and 5 bases from J, the junction contained 6 bases not matched to a gene. This CDR3 is built from 15 residues. The germline V gene encodes CDR1 LNHDA and CDR2 SQIVND (reference sequence). CDR3 in DNA: TGTGCCAGTAGTATAGCAAGACTAGCGAGGGAGACCCAGTACTTC. Translated, it gives CASSIARLARETQYF.